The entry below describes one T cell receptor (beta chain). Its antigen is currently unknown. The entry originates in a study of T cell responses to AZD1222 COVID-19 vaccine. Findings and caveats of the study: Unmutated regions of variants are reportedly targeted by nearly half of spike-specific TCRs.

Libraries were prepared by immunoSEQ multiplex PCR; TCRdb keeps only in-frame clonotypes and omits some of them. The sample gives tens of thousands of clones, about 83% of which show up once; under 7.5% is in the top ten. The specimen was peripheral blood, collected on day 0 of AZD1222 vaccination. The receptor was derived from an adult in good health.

For the CDR3, the DNA is TGTGCCACCAGCAGAGTCCGGACTATAGGTATCAGTGAGCAGTTCTTC. It yields the protein CATSRVRTIGISEQFF. This chain connects TRBV15 to TRBJ2-1; a possible D gene is TRBD2 (6 bases). The germline V gene has CDR1 LNHNV and CDR2 YYDKDF (reference sequence). The V gene lost 1 base and the J gene lost 9 bases, with 19 bases spanning the gap. CDR3 length equals 16 residues.